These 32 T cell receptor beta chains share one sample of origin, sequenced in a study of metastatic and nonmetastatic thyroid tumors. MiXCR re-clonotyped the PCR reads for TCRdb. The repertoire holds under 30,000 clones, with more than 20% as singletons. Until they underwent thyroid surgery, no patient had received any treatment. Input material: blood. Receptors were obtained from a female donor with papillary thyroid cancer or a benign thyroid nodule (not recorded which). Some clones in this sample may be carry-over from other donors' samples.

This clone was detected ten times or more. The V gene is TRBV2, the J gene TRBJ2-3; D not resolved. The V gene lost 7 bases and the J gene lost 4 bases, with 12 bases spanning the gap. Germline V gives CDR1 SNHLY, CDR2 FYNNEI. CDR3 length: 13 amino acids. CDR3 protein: CASNAAAPDTQYF. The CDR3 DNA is TGTGCCAGCAATGCGGCAGCGCCAGATACGCAGTATTTT.

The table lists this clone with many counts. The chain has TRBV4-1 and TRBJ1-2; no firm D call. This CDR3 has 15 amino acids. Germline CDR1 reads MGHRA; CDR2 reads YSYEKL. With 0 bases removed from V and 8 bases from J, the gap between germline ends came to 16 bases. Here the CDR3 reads CASSQDPSRFFGYTF. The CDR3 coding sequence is TGCGCCAGCAGCCAAGATCCCAGCAGGTTTTTCGGCTACACCTTC.

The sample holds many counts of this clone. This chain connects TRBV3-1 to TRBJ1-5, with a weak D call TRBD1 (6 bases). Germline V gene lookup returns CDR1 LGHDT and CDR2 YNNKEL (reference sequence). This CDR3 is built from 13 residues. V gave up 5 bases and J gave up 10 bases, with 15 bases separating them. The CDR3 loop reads CASSTGGGGPQHF. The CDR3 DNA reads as TGTGCCAGCAGCACCGGCGGGGGCGGTCCCCAGCATTTT.

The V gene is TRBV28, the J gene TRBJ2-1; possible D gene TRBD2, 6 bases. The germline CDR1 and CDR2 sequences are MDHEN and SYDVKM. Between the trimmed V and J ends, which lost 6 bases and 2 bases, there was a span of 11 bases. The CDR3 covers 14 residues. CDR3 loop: CASRTSSAYNEQFF. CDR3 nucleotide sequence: TGTGCCAGCAGAACTAGCAGCGCCTACAATGAGCAGTTCTTC.

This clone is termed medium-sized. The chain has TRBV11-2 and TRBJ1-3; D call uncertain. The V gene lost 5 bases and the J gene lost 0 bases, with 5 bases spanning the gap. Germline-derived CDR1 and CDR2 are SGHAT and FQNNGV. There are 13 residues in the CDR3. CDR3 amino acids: CASSEDSGNTIYF. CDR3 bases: TGTGCCAGCAGCGAGGACTCTGGAAACACCATATATTTT.

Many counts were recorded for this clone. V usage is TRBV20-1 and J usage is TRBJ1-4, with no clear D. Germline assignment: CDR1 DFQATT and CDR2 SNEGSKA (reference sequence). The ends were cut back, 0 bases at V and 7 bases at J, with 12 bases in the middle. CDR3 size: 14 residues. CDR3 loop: CSARDVVRAEKLFF. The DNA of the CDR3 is TGCAGTGCTAGAGATGTAGTGAGGGCTGAAAAACTGTTTTTT.

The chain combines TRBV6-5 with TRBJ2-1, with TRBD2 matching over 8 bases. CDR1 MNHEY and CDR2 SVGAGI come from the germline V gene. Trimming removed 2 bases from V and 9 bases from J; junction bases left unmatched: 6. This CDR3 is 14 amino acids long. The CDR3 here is CASSYQRTSPEQFF. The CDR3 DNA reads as TGTGCCAGCAGTTACCAAAGGACTAGCCCTGAGCAGTTCTTC.

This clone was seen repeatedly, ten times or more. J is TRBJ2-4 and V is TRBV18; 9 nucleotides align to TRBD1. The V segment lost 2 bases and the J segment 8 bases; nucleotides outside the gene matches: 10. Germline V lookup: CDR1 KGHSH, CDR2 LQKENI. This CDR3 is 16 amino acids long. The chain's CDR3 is CASSPGTGFYGDIQYF. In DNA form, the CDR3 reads TGTGCCAGCTCACCAGGGACAGGGTTCTATGGAGACATTCAGTACTTC.

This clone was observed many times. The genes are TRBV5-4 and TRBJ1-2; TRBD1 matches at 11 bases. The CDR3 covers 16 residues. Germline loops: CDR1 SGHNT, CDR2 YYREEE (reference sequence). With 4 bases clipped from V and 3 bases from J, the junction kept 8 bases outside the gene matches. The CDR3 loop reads CASSDLRGQGDYGYTF. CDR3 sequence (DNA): TGTGCCAGCAGCGACCTCCGGGGACAGGGGGACTATGGCTACACCTTC.

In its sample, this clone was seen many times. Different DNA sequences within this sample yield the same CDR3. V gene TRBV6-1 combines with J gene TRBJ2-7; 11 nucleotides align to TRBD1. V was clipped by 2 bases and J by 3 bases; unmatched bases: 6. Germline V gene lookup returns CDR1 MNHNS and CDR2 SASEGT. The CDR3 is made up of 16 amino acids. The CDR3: CASSERTGGGFYEQYF. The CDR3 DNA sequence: TGTGCCAGCAGTGAACGGACAGGGGGCGGCTTCTACGAGCAGTACTTC.

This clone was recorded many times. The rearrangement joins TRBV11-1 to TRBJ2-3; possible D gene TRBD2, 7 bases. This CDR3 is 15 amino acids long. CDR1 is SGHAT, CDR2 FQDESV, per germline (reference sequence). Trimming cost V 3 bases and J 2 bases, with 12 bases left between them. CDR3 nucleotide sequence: TGTGCCAGCAGCTTTTTCGCGGGGGCCACAGATACGCAGTATTTT. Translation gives CASSFFAGATDTQYF.

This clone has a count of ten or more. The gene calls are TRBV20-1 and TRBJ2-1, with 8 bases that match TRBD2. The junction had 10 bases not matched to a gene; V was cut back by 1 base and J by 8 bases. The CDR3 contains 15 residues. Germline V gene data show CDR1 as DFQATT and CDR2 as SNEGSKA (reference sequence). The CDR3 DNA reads TGCAGTGCTAGAGGGAGCGGGGGTCATGAGGATGAGCAGTTCTTC. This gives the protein CSARGSGGHEDEQFF.

The CDR3 DNA is TGCAGCTCGAGGGGACAGCCCCAAGAGACCCAGTACTTC. This gives the protein CSSRGQPQETQYF. The chain is built from TRBV29-1 and TRBJ2-5; 7 positions match TRBD1. Looked up from germline, CDR1 is SQVTM and CDR2 is ANQGSEA. Trimming at V came to 8 bases and at J to 1 base, leaving 7 bases not matched to a gene. This CDR3 has 13 amino acids.

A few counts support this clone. CDR3 protein: CSAIGQTRDEQFF. The CDR3 DNA is TGCAGTGCTATAGGACAGACCAGGGATGAGCAGTTCTTC. The genes are TRBV20-1 and TRBJ2-1; a possible D gene is TRBD1 (6 bases). The CDR3 length is 13 residues. The V and J ends lost 4 bases and 8 bases respectively, with 15 bases between them. Germline CDR1 DFQATT, CDR2 SNEGSKA (reference sequence).

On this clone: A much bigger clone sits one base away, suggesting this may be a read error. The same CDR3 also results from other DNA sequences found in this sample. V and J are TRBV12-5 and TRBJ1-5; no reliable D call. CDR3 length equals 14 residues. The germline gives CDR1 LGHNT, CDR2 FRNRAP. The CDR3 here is CASGSGPPGQPQHF. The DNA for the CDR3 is TGTGCTAGTGGTTCTGGACCCCCCGGGCAGCCCCAGCATTTC.

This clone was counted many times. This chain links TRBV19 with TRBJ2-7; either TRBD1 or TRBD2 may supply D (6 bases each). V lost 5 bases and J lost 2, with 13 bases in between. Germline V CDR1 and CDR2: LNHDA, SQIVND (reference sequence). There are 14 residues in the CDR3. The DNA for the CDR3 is TGTGCCAGTAGTGAGGAGGGGGTCCCCTACGAGCAGTACTTC. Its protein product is CASSEEGVPYEQYF.

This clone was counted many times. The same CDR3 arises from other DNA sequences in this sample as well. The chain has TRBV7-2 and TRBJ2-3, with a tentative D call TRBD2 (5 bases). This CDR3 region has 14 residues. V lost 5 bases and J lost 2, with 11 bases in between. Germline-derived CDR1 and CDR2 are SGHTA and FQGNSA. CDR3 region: CASSLLGITDTQYF. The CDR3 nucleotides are TGTGCCAGCAGCCTACTAGGGATCACAGATACGCAGTATTTT. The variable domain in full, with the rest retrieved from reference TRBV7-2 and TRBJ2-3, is GAGVSQSPSNKVTEKGKDVELRCDPISGHTALYWYRQSLGQGLEFLIYFQGNSAPDKSGLPSDRFSAERTGGSVSTLTIQRTQQEDSAVYLCASSLLGITDTQYFGPGTRLTVL.

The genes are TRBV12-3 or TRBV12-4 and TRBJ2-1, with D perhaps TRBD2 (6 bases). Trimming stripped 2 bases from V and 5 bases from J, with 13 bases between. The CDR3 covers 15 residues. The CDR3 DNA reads TGTGCCAGCAGTTTAAGTGGGGACTTTAACAATGAGCAGTTCTTC. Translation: CASSLSGDFNNEQFF.

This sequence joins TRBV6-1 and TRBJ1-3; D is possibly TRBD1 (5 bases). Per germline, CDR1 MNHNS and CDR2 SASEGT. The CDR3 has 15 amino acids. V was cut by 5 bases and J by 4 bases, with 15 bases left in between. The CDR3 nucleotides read TGTGCCAGCAGTCCCAGGGAGTTGGGCGGAAACACCATATATTTT. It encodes CASSPRELGGNTIYF.

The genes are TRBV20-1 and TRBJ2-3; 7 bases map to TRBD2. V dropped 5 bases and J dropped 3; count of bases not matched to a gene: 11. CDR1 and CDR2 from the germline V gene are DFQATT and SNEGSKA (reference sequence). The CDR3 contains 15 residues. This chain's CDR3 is CSAQKTSSGTDTQYF. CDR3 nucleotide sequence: TGCAGTGCTCAGAAGACTAGCAGCGGAACAGATACGCAGTATTTT.

This CDR3 is CAWTGASNSPLHF. The CDR3 coding sequence is TGTGCCTGGACGGGTGCGAGCAATTCACCCCTCCACTTT. The V and J genes are TRBV30 and TRBJ1-6; D ambiguous. The CDR3 has 13 residues. Germline V gene data show CDR1 as GTSNPN and CDR2 as SVGIG (reference sequence). Trimming took 4 bases from V and 7 from J, leaving 11 bases between them.

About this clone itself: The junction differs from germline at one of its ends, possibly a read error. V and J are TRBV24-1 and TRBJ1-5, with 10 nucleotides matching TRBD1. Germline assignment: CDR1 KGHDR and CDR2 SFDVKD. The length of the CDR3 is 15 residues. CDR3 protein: CSTSEPGQGVQPQHF. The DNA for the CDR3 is TGTTCCACCAGTGAACCCGGACAGGGGGTTCAGCCCCAGCATTTT.

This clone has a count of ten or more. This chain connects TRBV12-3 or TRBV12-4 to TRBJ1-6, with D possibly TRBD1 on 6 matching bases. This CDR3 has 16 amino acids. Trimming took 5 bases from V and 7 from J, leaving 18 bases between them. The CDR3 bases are TGTGCCAGCAGTCCCGTTGACAGGCGCTACAATTCACCCCTCCACTTT. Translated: CASSPVDRRYNSPLHF.

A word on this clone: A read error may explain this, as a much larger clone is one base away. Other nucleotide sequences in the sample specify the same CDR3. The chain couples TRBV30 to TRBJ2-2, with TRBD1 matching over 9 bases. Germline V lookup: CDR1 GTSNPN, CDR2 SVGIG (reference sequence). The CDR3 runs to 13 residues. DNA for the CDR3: TGTGCCTGGAGACAGGGGGCGAACGGGGAGCTATTTTTT. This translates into CAWRQGANGELFF.

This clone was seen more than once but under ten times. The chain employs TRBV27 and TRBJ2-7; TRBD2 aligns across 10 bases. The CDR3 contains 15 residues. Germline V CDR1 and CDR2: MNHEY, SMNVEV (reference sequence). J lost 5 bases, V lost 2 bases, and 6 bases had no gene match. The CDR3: CASSLMSSGSHEQYF. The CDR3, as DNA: TGTGCCAGCAGTTTAATGTCTAGCGGGAGCCACGAGCAGTACTTC.

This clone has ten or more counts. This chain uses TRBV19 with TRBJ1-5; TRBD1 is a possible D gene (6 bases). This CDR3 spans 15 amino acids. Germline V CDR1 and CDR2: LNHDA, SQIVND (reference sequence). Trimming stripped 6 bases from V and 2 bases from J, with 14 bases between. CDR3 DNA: TGTGCCAGTAGAGACTGGGGGGCGGGCAATCAGCCCCAGCATTTT. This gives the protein CASRDWGAGNQPQHF. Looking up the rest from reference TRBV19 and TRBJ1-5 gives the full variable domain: DGGITQSPKYLFRKEGQNVTLSCEQNLNHDAMYWYRQDPGQGLRLIYYSQIVNDFQKGDIAEGYSVSREKKESFPLTVTSAQKNPTAFYLCASRDWGAGNQPQHFGDGTRLSIL.

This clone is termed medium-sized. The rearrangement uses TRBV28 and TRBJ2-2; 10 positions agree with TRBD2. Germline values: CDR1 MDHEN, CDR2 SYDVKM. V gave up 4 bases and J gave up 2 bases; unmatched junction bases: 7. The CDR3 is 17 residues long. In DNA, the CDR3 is TGTGCCAGCAGTTCCATCGGACTAGCGGAAAACACCGGGGAGCTGTTTTTT. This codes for CASSSIGLAENTGELFF.

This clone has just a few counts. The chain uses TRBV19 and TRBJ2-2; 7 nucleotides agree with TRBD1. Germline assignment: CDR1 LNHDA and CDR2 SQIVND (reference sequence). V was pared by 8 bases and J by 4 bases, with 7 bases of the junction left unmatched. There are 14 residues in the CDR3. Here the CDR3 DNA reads TGTGCCAGTGCCGACAGGGCATCCACCGGGGAGCTGTTTTTT. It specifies CASADRASTGELFF.

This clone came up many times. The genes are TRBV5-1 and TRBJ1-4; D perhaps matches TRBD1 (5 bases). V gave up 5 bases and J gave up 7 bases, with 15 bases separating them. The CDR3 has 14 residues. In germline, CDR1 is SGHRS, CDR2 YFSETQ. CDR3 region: CASRTGSGGEKLFF. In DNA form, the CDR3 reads TGCGCCAGCAGGACCGGGAGTGGGGGTGAAAAACTGTTTTTT.

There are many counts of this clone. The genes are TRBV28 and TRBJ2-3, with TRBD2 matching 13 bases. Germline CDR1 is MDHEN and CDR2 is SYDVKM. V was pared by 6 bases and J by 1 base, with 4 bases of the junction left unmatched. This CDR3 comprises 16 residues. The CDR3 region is CASRTSGGSGTDTQYF. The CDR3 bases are TGTGCCAGCAGGACTAGCGGGGGGTCGGGCACAGATACGCAGTATTTT.

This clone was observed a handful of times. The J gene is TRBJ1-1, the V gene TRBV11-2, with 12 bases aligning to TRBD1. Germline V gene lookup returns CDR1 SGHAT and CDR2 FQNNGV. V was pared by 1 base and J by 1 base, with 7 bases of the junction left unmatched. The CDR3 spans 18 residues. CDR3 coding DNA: TGTGCCAGCAGCTTAGTTGGGACAGGGGGCATCCGGAACACTGAAGCTTTCTTT. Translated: CASSLVGTGGIRNTEAFF.

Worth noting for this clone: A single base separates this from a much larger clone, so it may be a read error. In nucleotides, the CDR3 is TGTGCCAGCAGCCCGTGGTGGGAGCAGTACTTC. Residues: CASSPWWEQYF. The J gene is TRBJ2-7, the V gene TRBV2; D call uncertain. V was shortened by 6 bases and J by 7 bases, with 10 bases between the two germline ends. The length of the CDR3 is 11 residues. Germline CDR1 reads SNHLY; CDR2 reads FYNNEI. The whole variable domain, filled in from reference TRBV2 and TRBJ2-7, reads EPEVTQTPSHQVTQMGQEVILRCVPISNHLYFYWYRQILGQKVEFLVSFYNNEISEKSEIFDDQFSVERPDGSNFTLKIRSTKLEDSAMYFCASSPWWEQYFGPGTRLTVT.